Shown below are 8 T cell receptor beta chains from a single sample sequenced in a study of T cell repertoires in cytomegalovirus infection. TCRdb itself ran the reads through MiXCR, one entry per CDR3 protein. This sample has fewer than 550,000 distinct CDR3 sequences, with approximately 31% found just once. What was sequenced was PBMCs. These receptors were taken from a human donor in good health (CMV status not recorded). Some clones in this sample may be carry-over from other donors' samples.

This chain connects TRBV7-6 to TRBJ2-7, with D possibly being TRBD1 (6 bases). The CDR3 is 13 amino acids. In germline, CDR1 is SGHVS, CDR2 FNYEAQ. V lost 5 bases and J 5 bases, leaving 13 bases between the germline ends. Written as DNA, the CDR3 is TGTGCCAGCAGCATTCAGGGGTTGGACGAGCAGTACTTC. Encoded protein: CASSIQGLDEQYF.

The V call is TRBV20-1, the J call TRBJ1-1; maybe TRBD1 (6 bases). The CDR3 totals 14 residues. CDR1 DFQATT and CDR2 SNEGSKA come from the germline V gene (reference sequence). V lost 7 bases and J 4 bases, leaving 19 bases between the germline ends. This CDR3 is CSVKSGGVGTEAFF. Written as DNA, the CDR3 is TGCAGTGTTAAGAGTGGGGGCGTCGGCACTGAAGCTTTCTTT.

This clonotype has a single count. A much larger clone is a single base away; this may be a read error. V is TRBV7-6 and J is TRBJ2-7; TRBD1 aligns across 9 bases. Trimming took 1 base from V and 9 from J; bases not matched to a gene: 13. The CDR3 spans 16 residues. Germline lookup yields CDR1 SGHVS and CDR2 FNYEAQ. The CDR3 region is CASSLESAGQGFGQYF. The CDR3, as DNA: TGTGCCAGCAGCTTAGAGTCCGCGGGACAGGGATTTGGGCAGTACTTC.

This clonotype was seen at least ten times. This chain connects TRBV7-8 to TRBJ2-1; 9 bases align to TRBD2. The CDR3 spans 16 residues. Germline V gene sequence: CDR1 SGHVS, CDR2 FQNEAQ. Losses at the gene ends were 3 bases for V and 7 bases for J; bases not matched to a gene: 10. DNA of the CDR3: TGTGCCAGCAGCTTCCCCAGCGGGGGGAACCAGAATGAGCAGTTCTTC. Translated: CASSFPSGGNQNEQFF.

The V gene is TRBV6-8, the J gene TRBJ2-5; 7 bases are a match to TRBD2. V dropped 0 bases and J dropped 4; count of bases not matched to a gene: 2. Germline CDR1 MNHGY, CDR2 SAAAGT. This CDR3 spans 14 amino acids. The CDR3 sequence: CASSYSGGGETQYF. The CDR3 bases are TGTGCCAGCAGTTACTCGGGGGGGGGAGAGACCCAGTACTTC.

Concerning this clonotype: Since a much larger clone is just one base distant, this may be a read error. The chain combines TRBV11-3 with TRBJ2-5, with 10 bases fitting TRBD2. Germline V gives CDR1 SGHNT, CDR2 YENEEA. J gave up 1 base and V 4 bases, and 3 bases lay outside the gene matches. This CDR3 comprises 15 residues. The CDR3: CASSYGTSVQETQYF. CDR3 nucleotides: TGTGCCAGCAGCTACGGGACTAGCGTCCAAGAGACCCAGTACTTC. Based on the CDR3 plus reference TRBV11-3 and TRBJ2-5, the full variable domain is EAGVVQSPRYKIIEKKQPVAFWCNPISGHNTLYWYLQNLGQGPELLIRYENEEAVDDSQLPKDRFSAERLKGVDSTLKIQPAELGDSAVYLCASSYGTSVQETQYFGPGTRLLVL.

This clonotype has at least ten counts. It is unclear where the CDR3 begins or ends on the DNA, so no DNA is shown, and the CDR3 is as TCRdb lists it. The V gene is TRBV12-3 or TRBV12-4, the J gene TRBJ2-1; the table names TRBD1, a call not compared with the DNA. With termini counted, the CDR3 has 16 amino acids. CDR3 sequence: CASSSSEGARYNEQFF.

This clonotype came up a few times. V usage is TRBV6-2 or TRBV6-3 and J usage is TRBJ1-1, with D possibly being TRBD1 (5 bases). Between the trimmed V and J ends, which lost 0 bases and 1 base, there was a span of 15 bases. Germline V gives CDR1 MNHEY, CDR2 SVGEGT. The CDR3 runs 17 residues. DNA for the CDR3: TGTGCCAGCAGTTACTCGCTATGGGGGGTCCCGAACACTGAAGCTTTCTTT. Amino acids: CASSYSLWGVPNTEAFF.